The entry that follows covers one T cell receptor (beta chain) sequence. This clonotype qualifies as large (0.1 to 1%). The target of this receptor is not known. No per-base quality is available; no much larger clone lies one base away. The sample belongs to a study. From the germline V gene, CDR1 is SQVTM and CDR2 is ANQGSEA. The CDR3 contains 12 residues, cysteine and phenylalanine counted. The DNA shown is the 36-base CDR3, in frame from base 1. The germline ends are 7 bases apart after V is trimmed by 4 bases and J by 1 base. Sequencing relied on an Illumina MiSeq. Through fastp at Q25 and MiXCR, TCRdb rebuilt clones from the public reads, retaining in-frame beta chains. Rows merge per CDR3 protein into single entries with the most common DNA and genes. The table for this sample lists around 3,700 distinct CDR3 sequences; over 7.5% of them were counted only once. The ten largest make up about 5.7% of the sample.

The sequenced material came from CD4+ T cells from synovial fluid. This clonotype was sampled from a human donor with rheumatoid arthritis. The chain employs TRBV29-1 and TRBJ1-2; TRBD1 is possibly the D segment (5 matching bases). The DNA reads TGCAGCGTTGCGGGGGGTAACTATGGCTACACCTTC. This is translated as CSVAGGNYGYTF.